This record concerns one TCR beta chain sequence. The source of the sample is a study of blood T cell repertoires in COVID-19. Measured with immunoSEQ multiplex PCR; TCRdb has only the in-frame clones, and not every one. Altogether some 150,000 clones are present, 75% to 85% being singletons, with the ten largest covering around 3.2%. Input material: peripheral blood. The receptor comes from a man in his forties or fifties with acute or convalescent COVID-19.

The CDR3 protein is CASSAGEPYEQYF. In DNA form, the CDR3 reads TGCGCCAGCTCAGCGGGGGAACCCTACGAGCAGTACTTC. The chain joins TRBV10-1 to TRBJ2-7; TRBD2 matches at 8 bases. The CDR3 loop spans 13 amino acids. Unmatched junction bases numbered 5, after V lost 8 bases and J lost 2 bases. Germline CDR1 WNHNN, CDR2 SYGVQD (reference sequence).